This TCR beta chain was identified in a study of cytomegalovirus exposure and HLA in healthy donors. The PCR used 60 Vbeta and 13 Jbeta primers. Some clones are missing from TCRdb's copy, which holds only in-frame ones; the method was immunoSEQ multiplex PCR. The sample carries under 140,000 clones, roughly 80% recorded once. About this clone: Its antigen is undetermined.

Overall study results and limits: A later look showed TCR association rates differing by HLA locus, highest for DRB1 and lowest for HLA-C. Data from an earlier analysis indicated that most TCR beta V segments were productive either about 87% or about 30% of the time.

The specimen sequenced was PBMCs. This receptor was identified in a woman aged 25-40 years in good health and CMV-seronegative.

The CDR3 DNA reads as TGTGCCAGCAGATCGACAGGAACTGAAGCTTTCTTT. Protein sequence: CASRSTGTEAFF. The rearrangement links TRBV6-1 to TRBJ1-1; D possibly corresponds to TRBD1 (6 bases). CDR1 and CDR2 from the germline V gene are MNHNS and SASEGT. The CDR3 length is 12 residues. Trimming shortened V by 6 bases and J by 5 bases, and 10 bases separated the two germline ends.